This T cell receptor (beta chain) was identified during a study of monozygotic twins with inflammatory bowel disease. Germline values: CDR1 SGHDT, CDR2 YYEEEE. The CDR3 extends over 13 amino acids. On this clonotype itself: Its target is not known.

Study findings and constraints: On the inverse Simpson index, IBD patients scored lower for TCRbeta diversity than healthy co-twins.

TCRdb reworked the 5' RACE reads into one entry per CDR3 protein, no DNA. The sample spans approximately 400,000 distinct CDR3 sequences; the ten largest clones claim 2.5% to 3%. The specimen was blood. The origin of this receptor is a human donor with ulcerative colitis or Crohn's disease, or a healthy co-twin of an affected twin (not recorded which). The rearrangement uses TRBV5-6 and TRBJ2-5; TCRdb calls TRBD2, which cannot be checked without DNA. CDR3 sequence: CASSQGLAETQYF.